This entry lists 10 T cell receptor beta chains sequenced from one sample in a study of blood T cell repertoires in COVID-19. TCRdb keeps only in-frame clones here, not all; method: immunoSEQ multiplex PCR. The sample contains 200,000 to 250,000 clones, 88% of which appear only once. The sequenced material came from peripheral blood. The receptors stem from a woman in her sixties with acute or convalescent COVID-19.

This rearrangement joins TRBV5-1 to TRBJ2-1, with 7 bases aligning to TRBD2. CDR1 is SGHRS, CDR2 YFSETQ, per germline. After removal of 4 bases from V and 6 bases from J, the junction contained 7 bases not matched to a gene. This CDR3 comprises 14 residues. The chain's CDR3 is CASSAGTIFNEQFF. The DNA for the CDR3 is TGCGCCAGCAGCGCTGGGACTATTTTCAATGAGCAGTTCTTC.

The V and J genes are TRBV5-6 and TRBJ2-3; 7 bases line up with TRBD1. The V gene's germline CDR1 is SGHDT and CDR2 YYEEEE. The V segment lost 0 bases and the J segment 14 bases; nucleotides outside the gene matches: 15. The CDR3 has 15 residues. DNA of the CDR3: TGTGCCAGCAGCTTGGGCATAGGGACAGCCAGGAGGCCGTATTTT. Its protein product is CASSLGIGTARRPYF.

CDR3 nucleotide sequence: TGTGCCAGCAGCCAACTACAGGGGGCGCGCACTGAAGCTTTCTTT. Translated, it gives CASSQLQGARTEAFF. The chain has TRBV3-1 (or the pseudogene TRBV3-2) and TRBJ1-1; TRBD1 matches at 9 bases. There are 15 residues in the CDR3. Germline-derived CDR1 and CDR2 are LGHDT and YNNKEL (reference sequence). Trimming at V came to 2 bases and at J to 4 bases, leaving 5 bases not matched to a gene.

Comments on this clone: At one boundary the junction diverges from the germline segment, which might be a read error. The V gene is TRBV3-1 (or the pseudogene TRBV3-2), the J gene TRBJ1-4; the match to TRBD1 covers 7 bases. The length of the CDR3 is 12 residues. Germline V lookup: CDR1 LGHDT, CDR2 YNNKEL (reference sequence). CDR3 protein: CASSQGGQERIF. Written as DNA, the CDR3 is TGTGCCAGCAGCCAAGGCGGACAGGAGCGGATTTTT.

The J gene is TRBJ2-5, the V gene TRBV30, with TRBD2 identical over 7 bases. This CDR3 comprises 18 residues. Germline V lookup: CDR1 GTSNPN, CDR2 SVGIG (reference sequence). V trimming: 0 bases; J trimming: 0 bases; junction bases outside the gene matches: 13. DNA for the CDR3: TGTGCCTGGAGTGTCCGAATCGGGGAGGGCCTGTACCAAGAGACCCAGTACTTC. This translates into CAWSVRIGEGLYQETQYF.

The chain links TRBV6-6 to TRBJ2-5; no reliable D call. Germline CDR1 is MNHNY and CDR2 is SVGAGI (reference sequence). Deletions cut 7 bases from V and 0 bases from J, with 9 bases between. The CDR3 is 13 residues long. The DNA of the CDR3 is TGTGCCAGCACTTCTTTGTACCAAGAGACCCAGTACTTC. Protein product: CASTSLYQETQYF.

The chain couples TRBV6-1 to TRBJ2-1; 9 nucleotides match TRBD2. The V and J ends lost 1 base and 12 bases, in that order; junction bases with no gene match: 10. Per the germline V gene, CDR1 is MNHNS and CDR2 is SASEGT. The CDR3 has 15 residues. The CDR3 DNA follows: TGTGCCAGCAGTGAAGTGGGCGGGAGGGCCCCCCGGCAGTTCTTC. Translation: CASSEVGGRAPRQFF.

This chain joins TRBV18 and TRBJ2-7, with TRBD2 matching over 10 bases. CDR1 and CDR2 from the germline V gene are KGHSH and LQKENI. The junction had 7 bases not matched to a gene; V was cut back by 0 bases and J by 5 bases. This CDR3 is built from 16 residues. CDR3 protein: CASSPPSSGSWNEQYF. CDR3 nucleotide sequence: TGTGCCAGCTCACCACCGTCTAGCGGGAGTTGGAACGAGCAGTACTTC.

The rearrangement joins TRBV3-1 (or the pseudogene TRBV3-2) to TRBJ1-2, with 8 bases fitting TRBD1. CDR1 is LGHDT and CDR2 is YNNKEL in the germline V gene (reference sequence). There are 13 residues in the CDR3. J was trimmed by 2 bases and V by 4 bases; bases with no gene match: 0. The DNA of the CDR3 is TGTGCCAGCAGCCGACAGGGGAACTATGGCTACACCTTC. This sequence encodes CASSRQGNYGYTF.

The rearrangement joins TRBV19 to TRBJ1-1, with D possibly TRBD1 on 6 matching bases. V was clipped by 4 bases and J by 1 base, with 13 bases between them. Germline lookup yields CDR1 LNHDA and CDR2 SQIVND (reference sequence). The CDR3 extends over 15 amino acids. The CDR3 DNA reads TGTGCCAGTAGTAGGTCAGGGGATGGGAACACTGAAGCTTTCTTT. Translation gives CASSRSGDGNTEAFF.